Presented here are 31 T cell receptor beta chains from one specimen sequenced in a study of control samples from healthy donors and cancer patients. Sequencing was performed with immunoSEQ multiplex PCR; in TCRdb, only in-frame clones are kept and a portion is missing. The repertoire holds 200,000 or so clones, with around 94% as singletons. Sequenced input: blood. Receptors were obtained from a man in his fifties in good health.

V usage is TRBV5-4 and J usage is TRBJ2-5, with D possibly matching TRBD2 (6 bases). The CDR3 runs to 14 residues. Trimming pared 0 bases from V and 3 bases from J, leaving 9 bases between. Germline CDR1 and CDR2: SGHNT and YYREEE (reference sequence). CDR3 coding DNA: TGTGCCAGCAGCTTGGAACTAGCTAAAGAGACCCAGTACTTC. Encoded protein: CASSLELAKETQYF.

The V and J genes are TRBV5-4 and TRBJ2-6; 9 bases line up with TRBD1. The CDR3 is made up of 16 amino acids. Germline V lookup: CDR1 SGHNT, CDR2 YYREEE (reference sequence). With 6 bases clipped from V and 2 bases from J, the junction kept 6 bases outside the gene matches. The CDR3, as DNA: TGTGCCAGCAACCCGGGACAGGGCACTGGGGCCAACGTCCTGACTTTC. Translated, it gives CASNPGQGTGANVLTF. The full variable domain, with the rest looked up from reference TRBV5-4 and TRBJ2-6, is ETGVTQSPTHLIKTRGQQVTLRCSSQSGHNTVSWYQQALGQGPQFIFQYYREEENGRGNFPPRFSGLQFPNYSSELNVNALELDDSALYLCASNPGQGTGANVLTFGAGSRLTVL.

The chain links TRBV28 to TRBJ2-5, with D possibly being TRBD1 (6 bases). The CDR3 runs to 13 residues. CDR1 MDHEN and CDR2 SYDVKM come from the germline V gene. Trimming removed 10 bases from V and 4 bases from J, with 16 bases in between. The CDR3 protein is CATLQGFGETQYF. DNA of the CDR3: TGTGCCACCCTACAGGGTTTTGGAGAGACCCAGTACTTC. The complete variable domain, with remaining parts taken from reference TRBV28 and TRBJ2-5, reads DVKVTQSSRYLVKRTGEKVFLECVQDMDHENMFWYRQDPGLGLRLIYFSYDVKMKEKGDIPEGYSVSREKKERFSLILESASTNQTSMYLCATLQGFGETQYFGPGTRLLVL.

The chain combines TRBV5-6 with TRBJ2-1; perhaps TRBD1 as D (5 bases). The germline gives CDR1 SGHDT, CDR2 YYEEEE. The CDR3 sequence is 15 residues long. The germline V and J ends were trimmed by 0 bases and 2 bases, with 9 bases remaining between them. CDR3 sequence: CASSLGRGTYNEQFF. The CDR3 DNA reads TGTGCCAGCAGCTTGGGTAGGGGAACCTACAATGAGCAGTTCTTC.

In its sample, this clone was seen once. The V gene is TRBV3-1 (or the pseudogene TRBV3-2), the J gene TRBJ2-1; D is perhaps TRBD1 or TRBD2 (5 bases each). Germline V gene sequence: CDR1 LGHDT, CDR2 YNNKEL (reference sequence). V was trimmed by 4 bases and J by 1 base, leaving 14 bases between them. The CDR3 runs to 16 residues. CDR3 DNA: TGTGCCAGCAGCCCTCGGGACGGTAGATCCTACAATGAGCAGTTCTTC. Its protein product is CASSPRDGRSYNEQFF.

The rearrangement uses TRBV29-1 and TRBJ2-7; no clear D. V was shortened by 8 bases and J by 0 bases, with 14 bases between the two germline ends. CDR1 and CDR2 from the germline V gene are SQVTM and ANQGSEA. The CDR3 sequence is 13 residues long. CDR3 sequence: CSKRHVSSYEQYV. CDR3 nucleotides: TGCAGCAAAAGACACGTCAGCTCCTACGAGCAGTACGTC.

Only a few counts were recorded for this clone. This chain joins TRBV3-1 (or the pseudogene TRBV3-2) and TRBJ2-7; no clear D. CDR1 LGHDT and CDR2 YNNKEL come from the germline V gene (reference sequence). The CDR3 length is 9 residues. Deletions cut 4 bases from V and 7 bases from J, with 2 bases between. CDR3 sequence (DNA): TGTGCCAGCAGCCGGGAGCAGTACGTC. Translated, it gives CASSREQYV.

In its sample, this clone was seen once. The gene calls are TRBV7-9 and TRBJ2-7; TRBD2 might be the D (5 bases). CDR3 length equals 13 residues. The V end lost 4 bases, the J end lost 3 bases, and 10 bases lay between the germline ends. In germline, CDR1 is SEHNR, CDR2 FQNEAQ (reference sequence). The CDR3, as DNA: TGTGCCAGCAGCTCCGTAGAGGGCTACGAGCAGTACTTC. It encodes CASSSVEGYEQYF.

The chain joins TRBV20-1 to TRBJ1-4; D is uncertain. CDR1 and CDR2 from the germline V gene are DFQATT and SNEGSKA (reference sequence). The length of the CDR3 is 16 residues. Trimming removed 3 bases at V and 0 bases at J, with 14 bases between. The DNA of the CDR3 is TGCAGTGCTAGTGCCGGACTACTTGCAACTAATGAAAAACTGTTTTTT. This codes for CSASAGLLATNEKLFF.

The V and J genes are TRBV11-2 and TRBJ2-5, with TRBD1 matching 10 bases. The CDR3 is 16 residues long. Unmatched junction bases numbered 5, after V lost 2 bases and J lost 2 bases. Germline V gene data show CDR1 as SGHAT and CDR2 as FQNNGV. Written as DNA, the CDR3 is TGTGCCAGCAGCTTAACCCGGGACAGGGGTCAAGAGACCCAGTACTTC. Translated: CASSLTRDRGQETQYF.

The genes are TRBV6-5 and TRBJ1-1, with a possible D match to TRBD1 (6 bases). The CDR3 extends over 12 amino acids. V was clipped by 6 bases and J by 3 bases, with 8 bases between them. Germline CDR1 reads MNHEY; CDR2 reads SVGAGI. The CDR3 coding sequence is TGTGCCAGCAGAAGGGGGGACACTGAAGCTTTCTTT. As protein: CASRRGDTEAFF.

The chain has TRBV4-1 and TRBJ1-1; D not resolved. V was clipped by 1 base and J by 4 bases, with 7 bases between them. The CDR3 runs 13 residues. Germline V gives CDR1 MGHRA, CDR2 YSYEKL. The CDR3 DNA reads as TGCGCCAGCAGCCAAGTTGTTAGCACTGAAGCTTTCTTT. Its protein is CASSQVVSTEAFF.

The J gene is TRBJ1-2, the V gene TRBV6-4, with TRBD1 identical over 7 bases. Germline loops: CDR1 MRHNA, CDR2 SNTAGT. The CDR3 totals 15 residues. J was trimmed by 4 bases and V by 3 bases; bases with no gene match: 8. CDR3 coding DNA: TGTGCCAGCAGTGAGACAGGGTCCACCATCTATGGCTACACCTTC. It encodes CASSETGSTIYGYTF.

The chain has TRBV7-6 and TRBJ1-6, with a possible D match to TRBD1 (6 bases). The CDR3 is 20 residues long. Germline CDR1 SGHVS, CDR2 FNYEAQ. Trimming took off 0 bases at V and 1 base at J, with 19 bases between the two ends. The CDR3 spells CASSLAVGQRGRSYNSPLHF. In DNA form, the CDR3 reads TGTGCCAGCAGCTTAGCCGTTGGGCAGAGGGGGAGGTCCTATAATTCACCCCTCCACTTT. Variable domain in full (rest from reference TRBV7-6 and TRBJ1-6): GAGVSQSPRYKVTKRGQDVALRCDPISGHVSLYWYRQALGQGPEFLTYFNYEAQQDKSGLPNDRFSAERPEGSISTLTIQRTEQRDSAMYRCASSLAVGQRGRSYNSPLHFGNGTRLTVT.

The CDR3 here is CASSVVSFSEQFF. The DNA of the CDR3 is TGTGCCAGCAGCGTAGTTAGTTTCAGTGAGCAGTTCTTC. The V gene is TRBV9, the J gene TRBJ2-1; unclear D gene. Germline V gene data show CDR1 as SGDLS and CDR2 as YYNGEE. V was clipped by 0 bases and J by 9 bases, with 10 bases between them. The CDR3 length is 13 residues.

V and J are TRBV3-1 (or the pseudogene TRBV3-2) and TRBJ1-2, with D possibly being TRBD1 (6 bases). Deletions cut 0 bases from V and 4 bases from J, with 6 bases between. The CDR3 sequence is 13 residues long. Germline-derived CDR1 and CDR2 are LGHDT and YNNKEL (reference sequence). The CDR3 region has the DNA TGTGCCAGCAGCCAAGAACAGGGCTATGGCTACACCTTC. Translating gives CASSQEQGYGYTF.

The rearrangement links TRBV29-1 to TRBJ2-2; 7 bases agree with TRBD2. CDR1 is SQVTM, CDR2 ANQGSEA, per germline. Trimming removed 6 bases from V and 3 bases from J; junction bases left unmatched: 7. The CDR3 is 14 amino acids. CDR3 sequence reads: CSVGEGRYTGELFF. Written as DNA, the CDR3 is TGCAGCGTCGGGGAGGGACGGTACACCGGGGAGCTGTTTTTT.

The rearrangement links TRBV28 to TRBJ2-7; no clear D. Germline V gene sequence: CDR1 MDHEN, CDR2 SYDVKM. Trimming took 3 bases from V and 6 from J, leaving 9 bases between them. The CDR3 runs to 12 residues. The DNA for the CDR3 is TGTGCCAGCAGTTTGATTAGGAGCGAGCAGTACTTC. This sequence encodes CASSLIRSEQYF.

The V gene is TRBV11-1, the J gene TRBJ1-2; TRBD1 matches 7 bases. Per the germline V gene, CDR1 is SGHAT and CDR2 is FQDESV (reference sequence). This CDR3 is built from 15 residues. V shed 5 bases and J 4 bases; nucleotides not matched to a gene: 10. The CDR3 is CASSLPGTVVYGYTF. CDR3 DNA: TGTGCCAGCAGCCTACCCGGGACAGTCGTCTATGGCTACACCTTC.

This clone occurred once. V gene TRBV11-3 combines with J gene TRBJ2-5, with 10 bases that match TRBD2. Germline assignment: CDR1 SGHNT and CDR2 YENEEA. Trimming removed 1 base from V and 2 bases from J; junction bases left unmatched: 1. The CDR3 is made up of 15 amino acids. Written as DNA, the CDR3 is TGTGCCAGCAGCTTAGGAGCGGGGGGGCAAGAGACCCAGTACTTC. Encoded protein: CASSLGAGGQETQYF.

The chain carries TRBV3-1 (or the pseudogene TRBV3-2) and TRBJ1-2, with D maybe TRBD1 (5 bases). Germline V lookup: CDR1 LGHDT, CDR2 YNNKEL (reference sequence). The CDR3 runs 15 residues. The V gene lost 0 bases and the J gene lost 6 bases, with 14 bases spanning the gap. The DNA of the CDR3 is TGTGCCAGCAGCCAAGATCTGGGGGGTGGGGATGGCTACACCTTC. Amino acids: CASSQDLGGGDGYTF.

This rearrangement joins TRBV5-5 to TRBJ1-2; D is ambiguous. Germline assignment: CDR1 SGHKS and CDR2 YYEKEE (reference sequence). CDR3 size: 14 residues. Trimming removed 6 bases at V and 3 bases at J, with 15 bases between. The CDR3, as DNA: TGTGCCAGCACCCTAGTAGCTGGCGACTATGGCTACACCTTC. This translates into CASTLVAGDYGYTF.

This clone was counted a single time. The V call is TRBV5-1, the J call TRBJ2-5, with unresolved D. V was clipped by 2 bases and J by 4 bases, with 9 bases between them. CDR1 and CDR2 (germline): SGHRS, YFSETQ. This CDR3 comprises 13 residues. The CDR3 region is CASSFNVGETQYF. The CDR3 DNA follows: TGCGCCAGCAGCTTCAACGTGGGAGAGACCCAGTACTTC.

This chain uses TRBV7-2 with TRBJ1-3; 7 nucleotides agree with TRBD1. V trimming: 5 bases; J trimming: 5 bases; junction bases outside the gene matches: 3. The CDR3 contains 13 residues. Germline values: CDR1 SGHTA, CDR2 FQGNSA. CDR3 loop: CASSRDRRNTIYF. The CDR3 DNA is TGTGCCAGCAGCCGGGACAGAAGAAACACCATATATTTT.

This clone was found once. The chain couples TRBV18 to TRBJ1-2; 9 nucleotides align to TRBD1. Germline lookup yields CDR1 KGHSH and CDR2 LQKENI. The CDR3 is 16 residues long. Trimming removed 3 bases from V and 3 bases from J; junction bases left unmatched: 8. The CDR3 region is CASSPSPGQGDYGYTF. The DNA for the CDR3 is TGTGCCAGCTCACCGAGTCCGGGACAGGGAGACTATGGCTACACCTTC.

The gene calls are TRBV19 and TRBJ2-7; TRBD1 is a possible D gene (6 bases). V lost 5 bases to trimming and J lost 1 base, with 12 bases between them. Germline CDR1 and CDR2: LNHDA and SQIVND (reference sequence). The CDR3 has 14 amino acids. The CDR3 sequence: CASSGRQGSYEQYF. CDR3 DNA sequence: TGTGCCAGTAGTGGGCGCCAGGGGTCCTACGAGCAGTACTTC.

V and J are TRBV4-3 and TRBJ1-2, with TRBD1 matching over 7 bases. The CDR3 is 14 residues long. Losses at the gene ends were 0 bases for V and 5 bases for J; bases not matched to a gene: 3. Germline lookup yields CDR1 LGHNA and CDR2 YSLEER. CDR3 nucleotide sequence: TGCGCCAGCAGCCAAGATGACAGGGATTATGGCTACACCTTC. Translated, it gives CASSQDDRDYGYTF.

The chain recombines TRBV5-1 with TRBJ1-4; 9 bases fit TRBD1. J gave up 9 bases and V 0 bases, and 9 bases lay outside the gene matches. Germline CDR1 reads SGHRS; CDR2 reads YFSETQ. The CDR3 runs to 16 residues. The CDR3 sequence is CASSLETGQGIKKLFF. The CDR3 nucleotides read TGCGCCAGCAGCTTGGAAACGGGACAGGGAATTAAAAAACTGTTTTTT. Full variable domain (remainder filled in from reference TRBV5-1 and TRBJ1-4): KAGVTQTPRYLIKTRGQQVTLSCSPISGHRSVSWYQQTPGQGLQFLFEYFSETQRNKGNFPGRFSGRQFSNSRSEMNVSTLELGDSALYLCASSLETGQGIKKLFFGSGTQLSVL.

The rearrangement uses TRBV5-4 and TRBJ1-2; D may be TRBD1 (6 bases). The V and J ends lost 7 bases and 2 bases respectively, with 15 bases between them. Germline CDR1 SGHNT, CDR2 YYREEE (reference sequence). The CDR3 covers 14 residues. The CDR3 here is CASGRGEWNYGYTF. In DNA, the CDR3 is TGTGCCAGCGGCAGGGGAGAATGGAACTATGGCTACACCTTC.

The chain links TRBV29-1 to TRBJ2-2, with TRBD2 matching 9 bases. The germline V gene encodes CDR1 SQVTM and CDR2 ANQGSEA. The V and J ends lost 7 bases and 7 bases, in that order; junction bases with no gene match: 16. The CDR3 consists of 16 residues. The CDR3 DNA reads TGCAGCGCTCTCCGTGGGCTAGCGGGACCCCACGGGGAGCTGTTTTTT. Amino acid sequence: CSALRGLAGPHGELFF.

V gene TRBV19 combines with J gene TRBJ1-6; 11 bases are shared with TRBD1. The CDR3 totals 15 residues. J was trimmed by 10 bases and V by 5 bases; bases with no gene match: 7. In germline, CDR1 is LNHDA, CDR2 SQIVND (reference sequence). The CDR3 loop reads CASSLDRGRGSPLHF. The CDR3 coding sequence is TGTGCCAGTAGTTTGGACAGGGGGCGAGGGTCACCCCTCCACTTT.